This TCR beta chain was sequenced during a study of blood T cell repertoires in COVID-19. Study as a whole: The analysed material was cDNA or gDNA that came from T cells, B-cell-depleted T cells, or PBMCs.

With V trimmed by 5 bases and J by 8 bases, 10 bases remained unmatched. Germline V gene sequence: CDR1 MNHEY, CDR2 SMNVEV (reference sequence). This CDR3 has 14 amino acids. In the original workflow: Reference gene primer amplification yielded estimated nucleated cell counts. TCRdb's copy holds only in-frame clones and misses some; the assay was immunoSEQ multiplex PCR. The DNA gave D and trimming, while V, J and clone size come from that table. The table includes fewer than 300,000 clones, around four fifths detected once. In its sample, this clone was seen once. The chain uses TRBV27 and TRBJ1-2; 8 bases are a match to TRBD1. The sample was peripheral blood. This clonotype was sampled from a man aged 80 or over with acute or convalescent COVID-19. The CDR3 nucleotides read TGTGCCAGCAGTCCCCAGCAGGGGGCATACGGCTACACCTTC. It is translated as CASSPQQGAYGYTF.